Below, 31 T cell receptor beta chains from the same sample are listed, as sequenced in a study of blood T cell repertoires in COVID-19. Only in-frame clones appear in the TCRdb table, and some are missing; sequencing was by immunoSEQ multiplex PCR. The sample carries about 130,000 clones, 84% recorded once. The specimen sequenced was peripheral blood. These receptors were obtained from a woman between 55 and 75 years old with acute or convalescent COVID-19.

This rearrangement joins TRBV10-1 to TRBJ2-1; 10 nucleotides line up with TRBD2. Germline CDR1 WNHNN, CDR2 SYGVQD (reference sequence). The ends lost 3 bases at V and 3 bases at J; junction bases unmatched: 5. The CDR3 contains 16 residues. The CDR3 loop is CASSDLAGALYNEQFF. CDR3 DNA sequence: TGCGCCAGCAGTGATCTAGCGGGGGCCCTCTACAATGAGCAGTTCTTC.

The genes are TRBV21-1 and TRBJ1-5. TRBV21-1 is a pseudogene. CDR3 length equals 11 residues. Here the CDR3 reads CASSNPFTQHF. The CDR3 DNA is TGTGCCAGCAGCAACCCTTTTACCCAGCATTTT.

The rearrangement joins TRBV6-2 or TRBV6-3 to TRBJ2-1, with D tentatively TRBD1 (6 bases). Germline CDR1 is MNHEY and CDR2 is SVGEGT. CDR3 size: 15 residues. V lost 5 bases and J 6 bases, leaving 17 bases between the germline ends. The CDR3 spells CASSHAPGQSNEQFF. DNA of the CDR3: TGTGCCAGCAGTCACGCCCCTGGACAGTCCAATGAGCAGTTCTTC.

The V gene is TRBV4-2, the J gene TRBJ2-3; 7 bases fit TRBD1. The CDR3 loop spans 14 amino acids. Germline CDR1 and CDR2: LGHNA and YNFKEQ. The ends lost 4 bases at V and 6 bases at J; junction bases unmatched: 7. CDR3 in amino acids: CASSPTEQGDTQYF. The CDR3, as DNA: TGTGCCAGCAGCCCGACCGAACAGGGGGATACGCAGTATTTT.

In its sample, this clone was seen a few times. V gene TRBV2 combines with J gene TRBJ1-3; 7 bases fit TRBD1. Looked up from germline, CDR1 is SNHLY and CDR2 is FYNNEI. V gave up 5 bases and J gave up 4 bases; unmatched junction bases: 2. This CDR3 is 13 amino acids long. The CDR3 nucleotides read TGTGCCAGCAGTAGGGGACAGGGAAACACCATATATTTT. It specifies CASSRGQGNTIYF.

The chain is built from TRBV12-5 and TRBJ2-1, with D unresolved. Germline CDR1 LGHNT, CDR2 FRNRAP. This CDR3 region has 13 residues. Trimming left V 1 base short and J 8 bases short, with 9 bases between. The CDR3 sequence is CASGLGVRDEQFF. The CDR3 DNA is TGTGCTAGTGGTTTGGGGGTTCGGGATGAGCAGTTCTTC.

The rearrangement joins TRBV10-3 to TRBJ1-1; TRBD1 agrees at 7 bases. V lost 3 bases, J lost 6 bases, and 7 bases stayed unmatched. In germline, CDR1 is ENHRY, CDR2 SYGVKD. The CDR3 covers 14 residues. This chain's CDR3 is CAISDLGQAAEAFF. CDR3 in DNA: TGTGCCATCAGTGATCTTGGACAGGCCGCTGAAGCTTTCTTT.

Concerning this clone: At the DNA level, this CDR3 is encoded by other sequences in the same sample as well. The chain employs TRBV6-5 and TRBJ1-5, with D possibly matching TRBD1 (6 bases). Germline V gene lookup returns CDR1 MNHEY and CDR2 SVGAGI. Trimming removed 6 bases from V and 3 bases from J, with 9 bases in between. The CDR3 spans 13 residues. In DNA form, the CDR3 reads TGTGCCAGCAGGGACAGAGTCAATCAGCCCCAGCATTTT. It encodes CASRDRVNQPQHF.

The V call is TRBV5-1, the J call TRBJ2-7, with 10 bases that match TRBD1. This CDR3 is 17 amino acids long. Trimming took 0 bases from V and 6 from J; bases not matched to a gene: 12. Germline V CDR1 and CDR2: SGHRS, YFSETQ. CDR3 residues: CASSLEVTGGAYCEQYV. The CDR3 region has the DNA TGCGCCAGCAGCTTGGAGGTGACAGGGGGCGCCTATTGCGAGCAGTACGTC.

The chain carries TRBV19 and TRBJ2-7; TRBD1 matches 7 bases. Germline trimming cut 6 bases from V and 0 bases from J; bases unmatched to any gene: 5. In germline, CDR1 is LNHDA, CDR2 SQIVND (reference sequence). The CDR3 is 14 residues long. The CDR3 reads CASRADRDSYEQYF. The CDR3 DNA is TGTGCCAGTAGAGCAGACAGGGACTCCTACGAGCAGTACTTC.

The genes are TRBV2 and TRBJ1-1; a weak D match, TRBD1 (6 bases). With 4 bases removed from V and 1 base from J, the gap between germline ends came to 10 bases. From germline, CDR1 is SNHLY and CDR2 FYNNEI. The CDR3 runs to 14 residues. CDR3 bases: TGTGCCAGCAGTGCGGGGGGCACGAACACTGAAGCTTTCTTT. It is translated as CASSAGGTNTEAFF.

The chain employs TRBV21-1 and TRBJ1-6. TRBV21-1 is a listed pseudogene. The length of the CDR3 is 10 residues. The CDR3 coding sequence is TGTGCCAGCAGCTCTTACGGGGGAAACTTT. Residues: CASSSYGGNF.

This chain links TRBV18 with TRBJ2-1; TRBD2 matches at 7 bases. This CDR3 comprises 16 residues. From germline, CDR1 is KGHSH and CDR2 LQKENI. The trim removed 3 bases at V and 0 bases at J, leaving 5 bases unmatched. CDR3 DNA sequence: TGTGCCAGCTCACCGAGCGGGGCCGGCTCCTACAATGAGCAGTTCTTC. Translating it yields CASSPSGAGSYNEQFF. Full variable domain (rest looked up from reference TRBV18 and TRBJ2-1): NAGVMQNPRHLVRRRGQEARLRCSPMKGHSHVYWYRQLPEEGLKFMVYLQKENIIDESGMPKERFSAEFPKEGPSILRIQQVVRGDSAAYFCASSPSGAGSYNEQFFGPGTRLTVL.

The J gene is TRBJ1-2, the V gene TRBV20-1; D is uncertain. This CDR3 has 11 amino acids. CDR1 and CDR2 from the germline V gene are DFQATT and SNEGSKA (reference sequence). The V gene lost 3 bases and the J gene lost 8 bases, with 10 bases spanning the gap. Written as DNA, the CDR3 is TGCAGTGCTAGGAGGGAGGAAGGCTACACCTTC. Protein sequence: CSARREEGYTF.

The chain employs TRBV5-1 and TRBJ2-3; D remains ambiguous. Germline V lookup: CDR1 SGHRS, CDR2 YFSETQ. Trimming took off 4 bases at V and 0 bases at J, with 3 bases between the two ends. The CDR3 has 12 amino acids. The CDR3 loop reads CASSPSTDTQYF. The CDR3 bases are TGCGCCAGCAGCCCAAGCACAGATACGCAGTATTTT.

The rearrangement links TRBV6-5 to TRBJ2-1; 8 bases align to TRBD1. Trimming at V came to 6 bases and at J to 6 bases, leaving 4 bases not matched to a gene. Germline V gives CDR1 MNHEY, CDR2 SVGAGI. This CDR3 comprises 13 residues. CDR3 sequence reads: CASRRTGSNEQFF. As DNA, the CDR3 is TGTGCCAGCAGACGGACAGGGTCCAATGAGCAGTTCTTC.

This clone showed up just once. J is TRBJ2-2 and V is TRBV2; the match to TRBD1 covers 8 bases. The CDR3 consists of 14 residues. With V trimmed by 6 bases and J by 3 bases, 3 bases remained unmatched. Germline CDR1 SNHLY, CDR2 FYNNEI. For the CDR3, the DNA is TGTGCCAGCAGGGTGACAGGGGACACCGGGGAGCTGTTTTTT. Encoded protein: CASRVTGDTGELFF. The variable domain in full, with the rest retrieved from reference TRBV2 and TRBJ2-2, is EPEVTQTPSHQVTQMGQEVILRCVPISNHLYFYWYRQILGQKVEFLVSFYNNEISEKSEIFDDQFSVERPDGSNFTLKIRSTKLEDSAMYFCASRVTGDTGELFFGEGSRLTVL.

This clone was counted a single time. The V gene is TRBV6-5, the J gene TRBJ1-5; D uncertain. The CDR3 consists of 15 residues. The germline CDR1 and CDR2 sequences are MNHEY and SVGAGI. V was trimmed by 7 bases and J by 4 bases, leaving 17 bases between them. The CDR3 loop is CASTPRGRSNQPQHF. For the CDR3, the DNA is TGTGCCAGCACCCCCAGAGGGAGGAGTAATCAGCCCCAGCATTTT.

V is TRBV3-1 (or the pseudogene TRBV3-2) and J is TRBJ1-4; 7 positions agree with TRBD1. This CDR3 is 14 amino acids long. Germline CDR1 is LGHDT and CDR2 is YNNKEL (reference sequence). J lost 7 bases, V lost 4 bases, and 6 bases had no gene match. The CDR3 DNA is TGTGCCAGCAGCCGCAGGGGGGCGGGTGAAAAACTGTTTTTT. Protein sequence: CASSRRGAGEKLFF.

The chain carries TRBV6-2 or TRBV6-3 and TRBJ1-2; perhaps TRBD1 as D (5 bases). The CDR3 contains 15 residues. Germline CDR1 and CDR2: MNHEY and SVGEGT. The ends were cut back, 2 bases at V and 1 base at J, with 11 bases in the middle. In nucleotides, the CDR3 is TGTGCCAGCAGTTACGTCCCGGGGGTTAACTATGGCTACACCTTC. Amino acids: CASSYVPGVNYGYTF.

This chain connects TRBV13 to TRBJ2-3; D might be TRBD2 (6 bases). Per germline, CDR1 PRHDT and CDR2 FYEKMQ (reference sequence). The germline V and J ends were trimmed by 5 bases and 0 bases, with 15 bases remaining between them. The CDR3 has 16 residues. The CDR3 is CASSHPRGISTDTQYF. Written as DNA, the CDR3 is TGTGCCAGCAGCCATCCCCGGGGGATTAGCACAGATACGCAGTATTTT.

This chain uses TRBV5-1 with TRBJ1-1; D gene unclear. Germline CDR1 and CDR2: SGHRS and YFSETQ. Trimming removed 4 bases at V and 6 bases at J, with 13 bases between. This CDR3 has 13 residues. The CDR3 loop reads CASSPDTQPEAFF. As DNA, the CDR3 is TGCGCCAGCAGCCCAGACACCCAGCCTGAAGCTTTCTTT.

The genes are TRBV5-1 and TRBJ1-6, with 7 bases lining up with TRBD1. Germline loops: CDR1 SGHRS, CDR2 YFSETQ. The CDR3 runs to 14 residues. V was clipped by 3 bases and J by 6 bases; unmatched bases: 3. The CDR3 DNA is TGCGCCAGCAGCTCGACAGGGAGTAATTCACCCCTCCACTTT. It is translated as CASSSTGSNSPLHF.

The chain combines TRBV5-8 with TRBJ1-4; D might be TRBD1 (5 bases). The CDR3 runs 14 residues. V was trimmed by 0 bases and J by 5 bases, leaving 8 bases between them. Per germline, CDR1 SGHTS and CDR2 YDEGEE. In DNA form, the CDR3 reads TGTGCCAGCAGCTTGGGACAGCTAAATGAAAAACTGTTTTTT. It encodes CASSLGQLNEKLFF.

The CDR3 sequence is CSVEKWDRGNYGYTF. CDR3 bases: TGCAGCGTTGAAAAATGGGACAGGGGAAACTATGGCTACACCTTC. The chain recombines TRBV29-1 with TRBJ1-2; TRBD1 matches at 10 bases. V trimming: 2 bases; J trimming: 2 bases; junction bases outside the gene matches: 5. The CDR3 spans 15 residues. Germline loops: CDR1 SQVTM, CDR2 ANQGSEA. Full variable domain (rest looked up from reference TRBV29-1 and TRBJ1-2): SAVISQKPSRDICQRGTSLTIQCQVDSQVTMMFWYRQQPGQSLTLIATANQGSEATYESGFVIDKFPISRPNLTFSTLTVSNMSPEDSSIYLCSVEKWDRGNYGYTFGSGTRLTVV.

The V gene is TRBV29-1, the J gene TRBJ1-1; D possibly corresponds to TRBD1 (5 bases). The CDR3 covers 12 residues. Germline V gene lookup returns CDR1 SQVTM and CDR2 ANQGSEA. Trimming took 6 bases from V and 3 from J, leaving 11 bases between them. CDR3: CSVSGLDTEAFF. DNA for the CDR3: TGCAGCGTCTCGGGACTGGACACTGAAGCTTTCTTT.

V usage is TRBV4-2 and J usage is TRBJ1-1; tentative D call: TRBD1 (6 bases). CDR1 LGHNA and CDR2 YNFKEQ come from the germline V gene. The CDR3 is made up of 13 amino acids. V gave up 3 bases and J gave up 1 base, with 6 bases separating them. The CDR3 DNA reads TGTGCCAGCAGCCAGACAGGGAACACTGAAGCTTTCTTT. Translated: CASSQTGNTEAFF.

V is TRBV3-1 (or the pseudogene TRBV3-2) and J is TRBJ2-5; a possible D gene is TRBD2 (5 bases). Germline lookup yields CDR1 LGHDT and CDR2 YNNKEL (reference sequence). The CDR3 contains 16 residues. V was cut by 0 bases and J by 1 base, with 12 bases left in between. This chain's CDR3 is CASSQDRRGVQETQYF. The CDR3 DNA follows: TGTGCCAGCAGCCAAGATAGACGGGGAGTCCAAGAGACCCAGTACTTC.

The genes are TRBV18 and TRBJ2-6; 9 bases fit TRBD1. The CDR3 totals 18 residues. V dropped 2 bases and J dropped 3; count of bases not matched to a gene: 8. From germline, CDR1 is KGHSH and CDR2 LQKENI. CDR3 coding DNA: TGTGCCAGCTCACCAAACCCACAGGGGGCCGGTGGGGCCAACGTCCTGACTTTC. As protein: CASSPNPQGAGGANVLTF.

The CDR3 DNA follows: TGTGCCAGTAGCGTAAGACAGATCAATCAGCCCCAGCATTTT. The encoded protein is CASSVRQINQPQHF. V gene TRBV19 combines with J gene TRBJ1-5; TRBD1 might be the D (5 bases). The germline V gene has CDR1 LNHDA and CDR2 SQIVND (reference sequence). CDR3 length: 14 amino acids. V was shortened by 6 bases and J by 3 bases, with 12 bases between the two germline ends. Using reference TRBV19 and TRBJ1-5 for the parts outside the CDR3, the full variable domain is DGGITQSPKYLFRKEGQNVTLSCEQNLNHDAMYWYRQDPGQGLRLIYYSQIVNDFQKGDIAEGYSVSREKKESFPLTVTSAQKNPTAFYLCASSVRQINQPQHFGDGTRLSIL.

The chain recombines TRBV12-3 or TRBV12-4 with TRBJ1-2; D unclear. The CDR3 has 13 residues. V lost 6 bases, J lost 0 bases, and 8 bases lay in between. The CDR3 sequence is CASRQNSNYGYTF. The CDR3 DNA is TGTGCCAGCAGACAGAACTCTAACTATGGCTACACCTTC.